The T cell receptor beta chain described here comes from a study of T cell responses to AZD1222 COVID-19 vaccine. Whole-study context: Combined were second doses at about 4 or about 12 weeks.

This CDR3 spans 10 amino acids. Method: immunoSEQ multiplex PCR; TCRdb's copy keeps in-frame clones and lacks some. The top ten hold approximately 10% of the sample, which has over 100,000 clones, about 80% seen once. A remark on this clone: The antigen remains unidentified.

The study's findings and limits: Two AZD1222 administrations were followed by greater Spike-specific TCR breadth and depth. Across spike, vaccine-associated CD4 TCRs were found, dominant at 160-218 and 743-854.

J is TRBJ1-1 and V is TRBV21-1. TRBV21-1 represents a pseudogene. This clonotype was obtained from an adult in good health. Sample: peripheral blood, taken on day 0 of AZD1222 vaccination. The CDR3 nucleotides read TGTGCCAGCAGCAAAGATGAAGCTTTCTTT. Translated: CASSKDEAFF.